Included here is one T cell receptor beta chain sequence, with context. Profiled with immunoSEQ multiplex PCR; TCRdb holds only in-frame clones, not every one. The sample has 95,000 to 110,000 clones; around 80% are singletons. The sample belongs to a study of blood T cell repertoires in COVID-19. Germline V gene data show CDR1 as SGHTA and CDR2 as FQGNSA. With 1 base removed from V and 9 bases from J, the gap between germline ends came to 19 bases. The CDR3 runs to 16 residues. Sequencing used peripheral blood. The clonotype was recovered from a man between 65 and 85 years old with acute or convalescent COVID-19. The chain joins TRBV7-2 to TRBJ1-5; maybe TRBD1 (6 bases). The CDR3 protein is CASSLEGEGTLLPQHF. CDR3 DNA sequence: TGTGCCAGCAGCTTAGAGGGGGAGGGGACACTGTTGCCCCAGCATTTT.